Listed below are T cell receptor beta chains from one sample, sequenced in a study of T cells in Graves' hyperthyroidism and ophthalmopathy. Using its own MiXCR run on the multiplex PCR reads, TCRdb lists one record per CDR3 protein. The sample consists of 300,000 to 450,000 distinct CDR3 sequences, roughly 12% of them appearing once. Sample: blood. The receptors derive from a man aged 25 to 40 with Graves' hyperthyroidism that later progressed to Graves' ophthalmopathy. Both conserved end residues are trimmed from each CDR3. Each record gives: V gene, CDR3 protein.

TRBV28 ASTTGMGGVGQPQH
TRBV29-1 SVEDRQGVQETQY
TRBV5-5 ASSLGRTDNSPLH
TRBV7-9 ASSFQNRGVFGYT
TRBV29-1 SVDEGQANSPLH
TRBV4-1 ASSQGTGGADYGYT
TRBV6-9 ASSYYGDDTDTQY
TRBV12-3/TRBV12-4 ASAREVSLGETQY
TRBV6-5 ASSYGTGRTEAF
TRBV27 ASRIGGGTEAF
TRBV27 ASSFSGQSLETQY
TRBV5-5 ASSLPHYGYT
TRBV5-1 ASSWDSGTEAF
TRBV7-8 ASSVQGYQPQH
TRBV5-1 ASSLLGQVYGYT
TRBV4-2 ASSQAATSGYNEQF
TRBV4-1 ASSQELAGFGEQY
TRBV28 ASSFYRGTNEQF
TRBV24-1 ATSASPRYGYT
TRBV2 ASSEQGGRSNQPQH
TRBV6-1 ASTSTRTGSLANEKLF
TRBV29-1 SVVHSVLGLNTGELF
TRBV12-3/TRBV12-4 ASSDRGSGYGYT
TRBV10-1 ASSEGTSGPFYEQY
TRBV10-2 ASNRGENTEAF
TRBV6-9 ASSSPSGSGGASDTQY
TRBV27 ASSNSADRANNIQY
TRBV7-2 ASSLALGQGYEQF
TRBV29-1 SVEGHLQETQY
TRBV6-5 ASSYGTGAATNEKLF
TRBV12-3/TRBV12-4 ASSLTSSYGYT
TRBV2 ASKSLPRNQETQY
TRBV4-1 ASSPYLGSNQPQH
TRBV9 ASSVGSGGYYNEQF
TRBV30 AWSQDSNQPQH
TRBV6-1 ASQPTATTDTQY
TRBV10-1 ASSDPGQGSDEQF
TRBV6-1 ASSEAPTNYGYT
TRBV10-1 ASSESGDGYNEQF
TRBV20-1 SGSGALDQPQH
TRBV5-1 ASSLGNTGEQF
TRBV11-2 ASSFTLPTYEQY
TRBV15 ATSRAQGDGYT
TRBV20-1 SARALGMGGSYEQY
TRBV9 ASSARLAGYNEQF
TRBV28 ASSLEQNSNQPQH
TRBV5-1 ASSLGQGRTYEQY
TRBV20-1 SARPHGNYGYT
TRBV5-1 ASSLALWGQGAYEQY
TRBV12-3/TRBV12-4 ASRPFAGLNTEAF
TRBV20-1 SPGVRLQNTEAF
TRBV5-1 ASSADPRSETQY
TRBV7-8 ASSGDHNYEQY
TRBV9 ASSVVDVSGNTIY
TRBV7-9 ASSLTGPNEKLF